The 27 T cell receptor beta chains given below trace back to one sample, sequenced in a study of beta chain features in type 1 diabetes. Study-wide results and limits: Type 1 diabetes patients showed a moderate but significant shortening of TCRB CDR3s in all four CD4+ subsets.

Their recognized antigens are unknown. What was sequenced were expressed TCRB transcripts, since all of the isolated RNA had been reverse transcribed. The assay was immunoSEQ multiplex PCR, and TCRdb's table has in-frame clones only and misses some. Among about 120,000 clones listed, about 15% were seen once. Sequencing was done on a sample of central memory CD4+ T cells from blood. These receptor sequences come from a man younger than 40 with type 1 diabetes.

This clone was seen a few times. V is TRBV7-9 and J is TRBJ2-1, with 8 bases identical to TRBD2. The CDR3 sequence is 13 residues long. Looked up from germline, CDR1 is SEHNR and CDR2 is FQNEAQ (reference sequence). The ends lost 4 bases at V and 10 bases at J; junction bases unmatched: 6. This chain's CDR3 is CASSSSGGLEQFF. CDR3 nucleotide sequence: TGTGCCAGCAGCTCCAGCGGGGGATTAGAGCAGTTCTTC.

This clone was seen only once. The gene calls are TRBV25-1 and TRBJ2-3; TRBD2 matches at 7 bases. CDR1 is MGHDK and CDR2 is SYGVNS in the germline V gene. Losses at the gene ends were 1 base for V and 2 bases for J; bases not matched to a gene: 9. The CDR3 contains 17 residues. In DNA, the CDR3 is TGTGCCAGCAGTGAATTGGGTTCTAGCGGTATCACAGATACGCAGTATTTT. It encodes CASSELGSSGITDTQYF. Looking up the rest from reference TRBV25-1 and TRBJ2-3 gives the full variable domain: EADIYQTPRYLVIGTGKKITLECSQTMGHDKMYWYQQDPGMELHLIHYSYGVNSTEKGDLSSESTVSRIRTEHFPLTLESARPSHTSQYLCASSELGSSGITDTQYFGPGTRLTVL.

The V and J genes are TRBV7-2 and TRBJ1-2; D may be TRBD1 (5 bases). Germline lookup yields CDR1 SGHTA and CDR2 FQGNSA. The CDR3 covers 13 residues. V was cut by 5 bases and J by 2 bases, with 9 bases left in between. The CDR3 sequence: CASSADRNYGYTF. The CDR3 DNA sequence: TGTGCCAGCAGCGCCGACAGAAACTATGGCTACACCTTC.

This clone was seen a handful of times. The CDR3 spells CASSFSGQNNEKLFF. The CDR3, as DNA: TGCGCCAGCAGCTTCTCGGGACAGAATAATGAAAAACTGTTTTTT. The chain combines TRBV5-1 with TRBJ1-4, with 7 bases fitting TRBD1. Germline V CDR1 and CDR2: SGHRS, YFSETQ. The length of the CDR3 is 15 residues. V was pared by 2 bases and J by 4 bases, with 5 bases of the junction left unmatched.

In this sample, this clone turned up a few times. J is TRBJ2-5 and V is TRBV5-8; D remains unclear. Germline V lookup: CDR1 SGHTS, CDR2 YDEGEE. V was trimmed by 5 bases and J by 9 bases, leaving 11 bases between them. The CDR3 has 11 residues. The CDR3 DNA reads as TGTGCCAGCAGAACGGACGGTGCCCAGTACTTC. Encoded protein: CASRTDGAQYF.

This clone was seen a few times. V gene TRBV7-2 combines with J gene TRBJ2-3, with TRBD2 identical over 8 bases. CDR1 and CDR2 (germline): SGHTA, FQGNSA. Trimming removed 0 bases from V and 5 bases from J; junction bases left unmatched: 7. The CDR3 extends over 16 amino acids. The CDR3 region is CASSLAERGRRDTQYF. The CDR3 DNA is TGTGCCAGCAGCTTAGCGGAGCGGGGGAGGAGAGATACGCAGTATTTT.

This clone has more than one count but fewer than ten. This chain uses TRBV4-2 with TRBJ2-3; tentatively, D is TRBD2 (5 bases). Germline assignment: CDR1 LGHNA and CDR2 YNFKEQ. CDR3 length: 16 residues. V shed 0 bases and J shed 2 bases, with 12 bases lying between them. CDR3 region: CASSQDLSAATDTQYF. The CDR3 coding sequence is TGTGCCAGCAGCCAAGATCTATCAGCGGCCACAGATACGCAGTATTTT.

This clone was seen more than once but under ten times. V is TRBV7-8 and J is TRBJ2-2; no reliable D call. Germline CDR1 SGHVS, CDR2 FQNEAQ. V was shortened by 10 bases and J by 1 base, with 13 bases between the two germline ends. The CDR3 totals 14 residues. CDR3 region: CAIQKGENTGELFF. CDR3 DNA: TGTGCCATCCAAAAAGGAGAGAACACCGGGGAGCTGTTTTTT.

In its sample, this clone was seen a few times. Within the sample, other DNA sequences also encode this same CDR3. The CDR3 nucleotides are TGTGCCAGCAGCTTAGCATTGTACAATGAGCAGTTCTTC. It yields the protein CASSLALYNEQFF. The chain links TRBV11-2 to TRBJ2-1; D is unresolved. With 1 base removed from V and 4 bases from J, the gap between germline ends came to 5 bases. CDR1 is SGHAT, CDR2 FQNNGV, per germline. This CDR3 has 13 residues.

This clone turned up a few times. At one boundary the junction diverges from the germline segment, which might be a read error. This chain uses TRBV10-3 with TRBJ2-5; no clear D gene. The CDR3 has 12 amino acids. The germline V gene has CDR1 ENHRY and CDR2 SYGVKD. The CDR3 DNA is TGTGCCAGCAGTTTAGCCGGAGAGACCCAGTACTTC. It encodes CASSLAGETQYF.

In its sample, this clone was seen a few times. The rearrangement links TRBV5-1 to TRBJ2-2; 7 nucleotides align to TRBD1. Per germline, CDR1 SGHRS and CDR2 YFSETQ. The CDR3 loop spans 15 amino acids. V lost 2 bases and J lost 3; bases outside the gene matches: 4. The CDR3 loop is CASSFGDRDTGELFF. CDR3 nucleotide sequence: TGCGCCAGCAGCTTTGGTGACAGGGACACCGGGGAGCTGTTTTTT.

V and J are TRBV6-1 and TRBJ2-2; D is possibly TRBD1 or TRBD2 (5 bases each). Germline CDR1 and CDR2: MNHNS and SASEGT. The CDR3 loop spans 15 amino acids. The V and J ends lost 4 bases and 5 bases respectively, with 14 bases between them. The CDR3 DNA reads TGTGCCAGCAGTGTAAAGCAGGGAGCAACCGGGGAGCTGTTTTTT. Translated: CASSVKQGATGELFF.

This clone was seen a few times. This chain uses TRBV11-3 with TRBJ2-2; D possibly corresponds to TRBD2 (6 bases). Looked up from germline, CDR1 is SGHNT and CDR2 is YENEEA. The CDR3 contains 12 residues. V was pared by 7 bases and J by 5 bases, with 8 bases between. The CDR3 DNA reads TGTGCCAGCATGGGGGGAACCGGGGAGCTGTTTTTT. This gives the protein CASMGGTGELFF. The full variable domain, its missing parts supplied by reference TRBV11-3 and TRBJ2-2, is EAGVVQSPRYKIIEKKQPVAFWCNPISGHNTLYWYLQNLGQGPELLIRYENEEAVDDSQLPKDRFSAERLKGVDSTLKIQPAELGDSAVYLCASMGGTGELFFGEGSRLTVL.

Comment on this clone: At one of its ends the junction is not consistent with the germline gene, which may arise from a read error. CDR3 loop: CAWNRDRTTSAF. The CDR3 coding sequence is TGTGCCTGGAATAGAGACAGAACTACCTCGGCCTTC. The genes are TRBV30 and TRBJ1-2, with D tentatively TRBD1 (5 bases). The CDR3 contains 12 residues. Germline V lookup: CDR1 GTSNPN, CDR2 SVGIG (reference sequence).

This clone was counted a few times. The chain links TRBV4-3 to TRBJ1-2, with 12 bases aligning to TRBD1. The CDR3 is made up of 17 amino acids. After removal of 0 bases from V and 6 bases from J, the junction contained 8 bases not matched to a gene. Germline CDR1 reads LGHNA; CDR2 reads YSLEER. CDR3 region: CASSQDGTGGSWDGYTF. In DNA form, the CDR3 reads TGCGCCAGCAGCCAAGATGGGACAGGGGGCTCGTGGGATGGCTACACCTTC.

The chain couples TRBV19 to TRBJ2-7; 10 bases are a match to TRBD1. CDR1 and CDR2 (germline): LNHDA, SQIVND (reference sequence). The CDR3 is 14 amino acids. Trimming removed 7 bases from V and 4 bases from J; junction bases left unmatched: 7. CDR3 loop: CASTPGQGLYEQYF. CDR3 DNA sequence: TGTGCCAGTACTCCGGGACAGGGGTTATACGAGCAGTACTTC.

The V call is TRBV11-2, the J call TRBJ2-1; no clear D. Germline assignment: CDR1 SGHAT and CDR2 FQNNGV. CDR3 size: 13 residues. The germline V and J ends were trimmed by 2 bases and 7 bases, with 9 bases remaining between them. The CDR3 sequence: CASSLTLRNEQFF. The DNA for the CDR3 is TGTGCCAGCAGCTTAACTCTGCGGAATGAGCAGTTCTTC.

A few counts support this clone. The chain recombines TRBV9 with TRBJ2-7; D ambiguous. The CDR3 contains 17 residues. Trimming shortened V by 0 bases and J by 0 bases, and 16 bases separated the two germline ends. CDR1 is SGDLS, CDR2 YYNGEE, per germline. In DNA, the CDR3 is TGTGCCAGCAGCGTAGTGATCCGAAATTCTAACTCCTACGAGCAGTACTTC. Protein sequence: CASSVVIRNSNSYEQYF.

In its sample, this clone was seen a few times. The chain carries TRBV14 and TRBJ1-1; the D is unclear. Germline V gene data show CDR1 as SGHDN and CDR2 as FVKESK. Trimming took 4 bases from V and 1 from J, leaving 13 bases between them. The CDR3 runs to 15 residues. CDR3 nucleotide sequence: TGTGCCAGCAGCCTAGCGGGAGGAGGGAACACTGAAGCTTTCTTT. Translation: CASSLAGGGNTEAFF. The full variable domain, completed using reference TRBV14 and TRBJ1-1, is EAGVTQFPSHSVIEKGQTVTLRCDPISGHDNLYWYRRVMGKEIKFLLHFVKESKQDESGMPNNRFLAERTGGTYSTLKVQPAELEDSGVYFCASSLAGGGNTEAFFGQGTRLTVV.

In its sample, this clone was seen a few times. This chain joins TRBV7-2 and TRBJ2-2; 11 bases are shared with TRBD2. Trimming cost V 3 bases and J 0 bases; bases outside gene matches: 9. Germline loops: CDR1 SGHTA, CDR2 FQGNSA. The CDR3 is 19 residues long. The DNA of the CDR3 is TGTGCCAGCAGCTTCACCGGGACTAGCGGCATTGCGAACACCGGGGAGCTGTTTTTT. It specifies CASSFTGTSGIANTGELFF.

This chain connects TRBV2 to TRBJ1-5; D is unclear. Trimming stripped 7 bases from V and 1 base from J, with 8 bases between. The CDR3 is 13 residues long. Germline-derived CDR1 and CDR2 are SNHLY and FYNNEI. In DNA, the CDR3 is TGTGCCAGCAACGGTGGCAGCAATCAGCCCCAGCATTTT. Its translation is CASNGGSNQPQHF.

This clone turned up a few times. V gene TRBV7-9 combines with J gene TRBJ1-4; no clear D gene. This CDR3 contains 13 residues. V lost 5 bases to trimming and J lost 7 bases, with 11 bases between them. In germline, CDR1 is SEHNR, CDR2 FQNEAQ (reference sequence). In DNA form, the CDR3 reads TGTGCCAGCAGCGCCTCCGAGGGTGAAAAACTGTTTTTT. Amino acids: CASSASEGEKLFF.

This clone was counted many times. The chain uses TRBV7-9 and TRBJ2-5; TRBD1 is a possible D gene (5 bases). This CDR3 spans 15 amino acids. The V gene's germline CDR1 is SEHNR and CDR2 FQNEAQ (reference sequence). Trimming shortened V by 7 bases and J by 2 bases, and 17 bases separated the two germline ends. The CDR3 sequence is CASIRTGPVQETQYF. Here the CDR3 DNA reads TGTGCCAGCATTCGTACAGGTCCCGTGCAAGAGACCCAGTACTTC.

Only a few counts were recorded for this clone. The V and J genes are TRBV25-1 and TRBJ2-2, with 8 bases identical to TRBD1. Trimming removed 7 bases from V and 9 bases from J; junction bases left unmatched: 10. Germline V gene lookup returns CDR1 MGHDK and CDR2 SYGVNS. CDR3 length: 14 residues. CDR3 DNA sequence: TGTGCCAGCACCTCGACAGGGGAAGTCCGGGAGCTGTTTTTT. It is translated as CASTSTGEVRELFF.

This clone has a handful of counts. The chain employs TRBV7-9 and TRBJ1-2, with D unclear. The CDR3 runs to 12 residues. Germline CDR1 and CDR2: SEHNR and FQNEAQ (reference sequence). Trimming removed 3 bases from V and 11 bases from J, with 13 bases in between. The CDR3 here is CASSFEDSRYTF. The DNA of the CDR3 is TGTGCCAGCAGCTTTGAAGATTCGAGGTACACCTTC.

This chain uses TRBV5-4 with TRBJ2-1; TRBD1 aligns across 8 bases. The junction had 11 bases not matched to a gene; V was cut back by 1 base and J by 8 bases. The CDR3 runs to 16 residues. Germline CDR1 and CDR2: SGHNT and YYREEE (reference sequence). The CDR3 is CASSLMLDQGADEQFF. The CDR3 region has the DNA TGTGCCAGCAGCTTGATGCTTGATCAGGGGGCGGATGAGCAGTTCTTC.

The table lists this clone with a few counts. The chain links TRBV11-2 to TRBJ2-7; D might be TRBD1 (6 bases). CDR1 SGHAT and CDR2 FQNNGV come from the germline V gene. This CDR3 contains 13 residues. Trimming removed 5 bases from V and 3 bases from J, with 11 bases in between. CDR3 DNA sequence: TGTGCCAGCAGCCATCGGACAGACTACGAGCAGTACTTC. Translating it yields CASSHRTDYEQYF. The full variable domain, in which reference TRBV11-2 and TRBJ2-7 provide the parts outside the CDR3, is EAGVAQSPRYKIIEKRQSVAFWCNPISGHATLYWYQQILGQGPKLLIQFQNNGVVDDSQLPKDRFSAERLKGVDSTLKIQPAKLEDSAVYLCASSHRTDYEQYFGPGTRLTVT.